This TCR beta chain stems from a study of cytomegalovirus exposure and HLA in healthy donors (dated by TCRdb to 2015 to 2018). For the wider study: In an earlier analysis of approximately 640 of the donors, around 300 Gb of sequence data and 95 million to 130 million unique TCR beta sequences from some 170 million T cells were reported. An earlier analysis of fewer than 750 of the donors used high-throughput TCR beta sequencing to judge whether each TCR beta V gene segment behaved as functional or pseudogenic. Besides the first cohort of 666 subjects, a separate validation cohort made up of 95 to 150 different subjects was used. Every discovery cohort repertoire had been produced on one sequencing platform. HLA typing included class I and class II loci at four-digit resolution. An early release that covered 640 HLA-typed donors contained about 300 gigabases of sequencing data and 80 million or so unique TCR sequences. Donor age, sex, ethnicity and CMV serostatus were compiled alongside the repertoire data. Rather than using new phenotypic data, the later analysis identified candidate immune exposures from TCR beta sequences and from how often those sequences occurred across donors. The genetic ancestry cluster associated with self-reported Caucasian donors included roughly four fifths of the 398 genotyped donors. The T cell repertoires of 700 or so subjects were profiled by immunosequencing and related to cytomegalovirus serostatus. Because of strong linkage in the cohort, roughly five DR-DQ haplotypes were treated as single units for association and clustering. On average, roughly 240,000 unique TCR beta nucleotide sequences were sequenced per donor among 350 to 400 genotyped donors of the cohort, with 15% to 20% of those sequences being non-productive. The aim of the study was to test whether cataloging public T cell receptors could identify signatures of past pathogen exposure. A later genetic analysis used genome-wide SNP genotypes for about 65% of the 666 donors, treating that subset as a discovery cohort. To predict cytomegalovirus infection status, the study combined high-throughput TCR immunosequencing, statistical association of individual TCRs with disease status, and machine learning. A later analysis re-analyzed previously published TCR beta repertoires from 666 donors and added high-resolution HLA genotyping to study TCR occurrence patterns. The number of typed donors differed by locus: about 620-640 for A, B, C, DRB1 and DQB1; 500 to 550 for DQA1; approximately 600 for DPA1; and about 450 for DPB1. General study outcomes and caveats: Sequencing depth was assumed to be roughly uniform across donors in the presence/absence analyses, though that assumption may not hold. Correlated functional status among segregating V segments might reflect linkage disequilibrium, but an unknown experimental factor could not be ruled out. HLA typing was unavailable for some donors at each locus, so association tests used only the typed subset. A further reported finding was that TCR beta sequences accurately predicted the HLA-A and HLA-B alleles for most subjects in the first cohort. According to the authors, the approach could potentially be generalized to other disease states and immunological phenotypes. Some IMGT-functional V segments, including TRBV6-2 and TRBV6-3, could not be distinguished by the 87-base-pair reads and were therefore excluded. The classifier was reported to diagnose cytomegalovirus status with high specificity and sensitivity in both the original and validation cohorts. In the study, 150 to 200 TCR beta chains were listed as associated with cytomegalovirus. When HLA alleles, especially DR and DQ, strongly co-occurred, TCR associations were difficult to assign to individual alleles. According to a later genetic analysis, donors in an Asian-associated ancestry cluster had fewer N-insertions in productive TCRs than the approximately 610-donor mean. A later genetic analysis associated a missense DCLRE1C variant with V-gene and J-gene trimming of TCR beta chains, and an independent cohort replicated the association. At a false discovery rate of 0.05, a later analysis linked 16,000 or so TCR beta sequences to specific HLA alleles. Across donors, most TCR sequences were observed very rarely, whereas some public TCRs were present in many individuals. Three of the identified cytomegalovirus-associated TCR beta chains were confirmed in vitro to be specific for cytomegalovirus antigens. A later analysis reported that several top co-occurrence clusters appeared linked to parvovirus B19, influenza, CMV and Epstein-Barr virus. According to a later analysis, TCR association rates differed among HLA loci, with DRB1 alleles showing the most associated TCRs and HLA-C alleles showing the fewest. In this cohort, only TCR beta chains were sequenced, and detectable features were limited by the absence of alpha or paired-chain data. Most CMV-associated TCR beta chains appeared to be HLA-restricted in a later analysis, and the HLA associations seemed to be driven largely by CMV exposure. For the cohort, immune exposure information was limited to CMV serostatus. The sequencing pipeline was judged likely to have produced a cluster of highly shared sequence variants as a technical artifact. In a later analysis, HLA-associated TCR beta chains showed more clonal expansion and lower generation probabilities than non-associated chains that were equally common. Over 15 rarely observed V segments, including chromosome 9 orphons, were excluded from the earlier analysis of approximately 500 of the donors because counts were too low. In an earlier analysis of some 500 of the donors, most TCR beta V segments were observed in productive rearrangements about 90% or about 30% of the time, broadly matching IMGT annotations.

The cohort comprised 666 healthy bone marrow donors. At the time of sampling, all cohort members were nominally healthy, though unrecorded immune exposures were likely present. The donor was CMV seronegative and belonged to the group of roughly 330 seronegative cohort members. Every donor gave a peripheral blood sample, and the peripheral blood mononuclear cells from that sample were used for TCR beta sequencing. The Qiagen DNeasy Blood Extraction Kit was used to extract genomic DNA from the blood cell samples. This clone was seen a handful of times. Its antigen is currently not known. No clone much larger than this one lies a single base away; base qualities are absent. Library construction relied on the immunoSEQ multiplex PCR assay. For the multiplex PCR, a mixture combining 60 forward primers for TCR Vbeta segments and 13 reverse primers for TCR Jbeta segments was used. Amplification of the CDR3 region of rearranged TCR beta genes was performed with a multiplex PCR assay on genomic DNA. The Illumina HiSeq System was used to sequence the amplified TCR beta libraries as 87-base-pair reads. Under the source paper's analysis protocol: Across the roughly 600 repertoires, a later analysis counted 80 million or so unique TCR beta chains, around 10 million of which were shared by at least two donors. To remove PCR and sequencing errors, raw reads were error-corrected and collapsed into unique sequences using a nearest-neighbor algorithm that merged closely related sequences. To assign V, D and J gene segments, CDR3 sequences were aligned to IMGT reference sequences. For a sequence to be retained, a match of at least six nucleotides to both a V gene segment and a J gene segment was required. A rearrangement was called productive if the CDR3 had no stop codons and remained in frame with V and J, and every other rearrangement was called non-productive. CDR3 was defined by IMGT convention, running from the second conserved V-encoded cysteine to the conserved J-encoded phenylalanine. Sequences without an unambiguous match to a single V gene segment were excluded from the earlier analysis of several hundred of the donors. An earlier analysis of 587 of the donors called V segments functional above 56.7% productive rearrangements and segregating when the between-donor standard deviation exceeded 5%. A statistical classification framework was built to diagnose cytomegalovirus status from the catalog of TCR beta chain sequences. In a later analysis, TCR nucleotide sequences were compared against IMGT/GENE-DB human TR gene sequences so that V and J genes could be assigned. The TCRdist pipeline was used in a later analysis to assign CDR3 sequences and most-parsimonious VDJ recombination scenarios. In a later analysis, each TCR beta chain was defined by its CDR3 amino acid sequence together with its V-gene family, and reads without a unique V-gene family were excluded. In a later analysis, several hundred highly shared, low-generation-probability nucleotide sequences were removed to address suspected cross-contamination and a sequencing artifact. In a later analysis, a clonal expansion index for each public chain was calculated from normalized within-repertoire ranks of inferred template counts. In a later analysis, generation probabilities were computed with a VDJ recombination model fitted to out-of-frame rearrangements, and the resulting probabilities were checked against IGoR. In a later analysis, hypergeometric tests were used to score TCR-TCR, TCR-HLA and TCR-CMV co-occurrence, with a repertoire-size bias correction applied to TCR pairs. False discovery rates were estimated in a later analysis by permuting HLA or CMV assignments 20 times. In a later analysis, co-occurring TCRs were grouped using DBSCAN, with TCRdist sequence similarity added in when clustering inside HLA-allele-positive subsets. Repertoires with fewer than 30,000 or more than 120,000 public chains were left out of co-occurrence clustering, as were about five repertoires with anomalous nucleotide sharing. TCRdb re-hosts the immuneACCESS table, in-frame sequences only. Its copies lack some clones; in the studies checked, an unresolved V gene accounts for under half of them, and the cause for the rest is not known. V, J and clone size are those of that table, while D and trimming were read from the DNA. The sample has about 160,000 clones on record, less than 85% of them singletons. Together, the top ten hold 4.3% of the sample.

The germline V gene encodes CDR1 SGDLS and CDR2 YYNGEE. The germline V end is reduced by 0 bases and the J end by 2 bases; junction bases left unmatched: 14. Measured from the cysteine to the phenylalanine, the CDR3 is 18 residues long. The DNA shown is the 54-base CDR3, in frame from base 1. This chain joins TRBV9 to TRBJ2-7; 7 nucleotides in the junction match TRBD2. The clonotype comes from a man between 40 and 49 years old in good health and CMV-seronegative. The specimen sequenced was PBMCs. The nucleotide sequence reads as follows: TGTGCCAGCAGCGTAGCGGGGGGACGGGGCCAGGGTCCCTACGAGCAGTACTTC. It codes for CASSVAGGRGQGPYEQYF. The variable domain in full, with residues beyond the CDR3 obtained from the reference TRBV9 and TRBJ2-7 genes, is DSGVTQTPKHLITATGQRVTLRCSPRSGDLSVYWYQQSLDQGLQFLIQYYNGEERAKGNILERFSAQQFPDLHSELNLSSLELGDSALYFCASSVAGGRGQGPYEQYFGPGTRLTVT.